The next 14 T cell receptor beta chains were all read from a single sample in a study of blood T cell repertoires in COVID-19. Sequencing was performed with immunoSEQ multiplex PCR; in TCRdb, only in-frame clones are kept and a portion is missing. The table lists roughly 190,000 clones, approximately 85% of them singletons. Input material: peripheral blood. These receptors originate from a woman in her seventies with active or convalescent COVID-19.

This clone was counted a few times. The chain joins TRBV3-1 (or the pseudogene TRBV3-2) to TRBJ2-7; 12 bases are a match to TRBD2. V lost 1 base to trimming and J lost 3 bases; unmatched junction nucleotides: 7. Per the germline V gene, CDR1 is LGHDT and CDR2 is YNNKEL (reference sequence). The CDR3 runs 17 residues. The CDR3 bases are TGTGCCAGCAGCCAAGGACTAGCGGGAGACCATCGCTACGAGCAGTACTTC. Amino acids: CASSQGLAGDHRYEQYF.

Details on this clone: This sample also contains other DNA sequences that code for the same CDR3. The V call is TRBV9, the J call TRBJ2-7; TRBD1 aligns across 9 bases. Per the germline V gene, CDR1 is SGDLS and CDR2 is YYNGEE. There are 14 residues in the CDR3. The V segment lost 0 bases and the J segment 2 bases; nucleotides outside the gene matches: 0. The CDR3 region is CASSVGQGAYEQYF. As DNA, the CDR3 is TGTGCCAGCAGCGTAGGACAGGGGGCCTACGAGCAGTACTTC.

This clone was detected only once. This chain joins TRBV28 and TRBJ2-7; the match to TRBD2 covers 10 bases. V shed 6 bases and J 5 bases; nucleotides not matched to a gene: 10. Per germline, CDR1 MDHEN and CDR2 SYDVKM. There are 15 residues in the CDR3. In nucleotides, the CDR3 is TGTGCCAGCAGAGTTAGCGGGAGGACATCCCACGAGCAGTACTTC. This codes for CASRVSGRTSHEQYF.

The chain couples TRBV10-3 to TRBJ2-1; D is perhaps TRBD2 (6 bases). The CDR3 contains 18 residues. V was cut by 3 bases and J by 2 bases, with 20 bases left in between. CDR1 and CDR2 (germline): ENHRY, SYGVKD. In DNA form, the CDR3 reads TGTGCCATCAGTGACCCGACTAGTACCTACTATGCCTACAATGAGCAGTTCTTC. Amino acid sequence: CAISDPTSTYYAYNEQFF.

This clone was seen a single time. The rearrangement links TRBV9 to TRBJ1-4; TRBD1 might be the D (6 bases). Germline loops: CDR1 SGDLS, CDR2 YYNGEE. Trimming took 4 bases from V and 8 from J, leaving 12 bases between them. The CDR3 is 13 amino acids. The CDR3 is CASSPRGGEKLFF. In DNA form, the CDR3 reads TGTGCCAGCAGCCCACGAGGGGGAGAAAAACTGTTTTTT.

V and J are TRBV29-1 and TRBJ1-5; TRBD1 matches 8 bases. V shed 4 bases, J shed 4 bases, and the junction held 6 bases outside the gene matches. CDR1 and CDR2 from the germline V gene are SQVTM and ANQGSEA. This CDR3 has 14 amino acids. The CDR3 here is CSVAGQGWNQPQHF. The CDR3 DNA follows: TGCAGCGTTGCTGGACAGGGTTGGAATCAGCCCCAGCATTTT.

The gene calls are TRBV12-3 or TRBV12-4 and TRBJ2-6; D may be TRBD1 (5 bases). The V end lost 8 bases, the J end lost 2 bases, and 7 bases lay between the germline ends. CDR3 length: 13 residues. The CDR3 protein is CASFRAGANVLTF. CDR3 DNA: TGTGCCAGCTTCAGGGCTGGGGCCAACGTCCTGACTTTC.

The rearrangement links TRBV10-2 to TRBJ2-5; D is perhaps TRBD2 (5 bases). The germline V gene encodes CDR1 WSHSY and CDR2 SAAADI. The CDR3 spans 12 residues. Trimming left V 5 bases short and J 4 bases short, with 8 bases between. The CDR3 DNA sequence: TGCGCCAGCAGTAGGGAGTTAGAGACCCAGTACTTC. It codes for CASSRELETQYF.

This chain joins TRBV5-6 and TRBJ1-2; 7 bases agree with TRBD1. Germline CDR1 is SGHDT and CDR2 is YYEEEE. The length of the CDR3 is 16 residues. With V trimmed by 3 bases and J by 4 bases, 12 bases remained unmatched. The CDR3 DNA reads TGTGCCAGCAGCTCCCTCCAACATAGGACAGGCTATGGCTACACCTTC. Protein: CASSSLQHRTGYGYTF.

This chain uses TRBV19 with TRBJ2-7, with TRBD1 as a possible D gene (5 bases). Germline values: CDR1 LNHDA, CDR2 SQIVND (reference sequence). The CDR3 has 13 residues. V dropped 5 bases and J dropped 1 base, with 9 bases sitting between them. This chain's CDR3 is CASSARGSYEQYF. CDR3 DNA sequence: TGTGCCAGTAGTGCTAGGGGTTCCTACGAGCAGTACTTC. Complete variable domain (other parts from reference TRBV19 and TRBJ2-7): DGGITQSPKYLFRKEGQNVTLSCEQNLNHDAMYWYRQDPGQGLRLIYYSQIVNDFQKGDIAEGYSVSREKKESFPLTVTSAQKNPTAFYLCASSARGSYEQYFGPGTRLTVT.

This sequence joins TRBV6-5 and TRBJ1-3; 7 bases fit TRBD1. The V segment lost 6 bases and the J segment 4 bases; nucleotides outside the gene matches: 0. Germline CDR1 is MNHEY and CDR2 is SVGAGI. CDR3 size: 12 residues. The DNA for the CDR3 is TGTGCCAGCAGGGGACAGGGAAACACCATATATTTT. Translation: CASRGQGNTIYF.

This chain joins TRBV14 and TRBJ2-1; 8 nucleotides agree with TRBD2. The CDR3 covers 17 residues. J was trimmed by 2 bases and V by 0 bases; bases with no gene match: 6. The germline V gene encodes CDR1 SGHDN and CDR2 FVKESK. CDR3 in DNA: TGTGCCAGCAGCCAAGAAAAGGGACTAGTAACCTACAATGAGCAGTTCTTC. Translation: CASSQEKGLVTYNEQFF.

The rearrangement links TRBV23-1 to TRBJ1-3, with TRBD1 matching 10 bases. TRBV23-1 is labeled an ORF, and its function is uncertain. This CDR3 is built from 21 residues. Trimming cost V 6 bases and J 2 bases; bases outside gene matches: 22. CDR3 coding DNA: TGCGCCAGCAGCCCCCTCTCCGGGACAGGGGAAATACACCCCCCTGGAAACACCATATATTTT. It yields the protein CASSPLSGTGEIHPPGNTIYF.

The rearrangement links TRBV29-1 to TRBJ2-1; maybe TRBD1 (6 bases). Germline CDR1 reads SQVTM; CDR2 reads ANQGSEA. The CDR3 is made up of 17 amino acids. Between the trimmed V and J ends, which lost 6 bases and 8 bases, there was a span of 29 bases. The CDR3 bases are TGCAGCGTCAACCCCAGGTCCTGGGGGCGCCGGGAAGATGAGCAGTTCTTC. Encoded protein: CSVNPRSWGRREDEQFF.